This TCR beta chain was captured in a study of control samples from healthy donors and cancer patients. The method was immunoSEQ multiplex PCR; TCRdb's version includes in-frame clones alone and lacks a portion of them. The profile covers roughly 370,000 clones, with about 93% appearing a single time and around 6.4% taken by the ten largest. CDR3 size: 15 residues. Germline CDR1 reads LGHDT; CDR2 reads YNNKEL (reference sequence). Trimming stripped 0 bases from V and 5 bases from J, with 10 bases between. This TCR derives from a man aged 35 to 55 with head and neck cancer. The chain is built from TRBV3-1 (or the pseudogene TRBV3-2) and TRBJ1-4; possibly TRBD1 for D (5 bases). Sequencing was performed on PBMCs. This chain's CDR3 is CASSQEWGINEKLFF. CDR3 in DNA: TGTGCCAGCAGCCAAGAATGGGGGATAAATGAAAAACTGTTTTTT.